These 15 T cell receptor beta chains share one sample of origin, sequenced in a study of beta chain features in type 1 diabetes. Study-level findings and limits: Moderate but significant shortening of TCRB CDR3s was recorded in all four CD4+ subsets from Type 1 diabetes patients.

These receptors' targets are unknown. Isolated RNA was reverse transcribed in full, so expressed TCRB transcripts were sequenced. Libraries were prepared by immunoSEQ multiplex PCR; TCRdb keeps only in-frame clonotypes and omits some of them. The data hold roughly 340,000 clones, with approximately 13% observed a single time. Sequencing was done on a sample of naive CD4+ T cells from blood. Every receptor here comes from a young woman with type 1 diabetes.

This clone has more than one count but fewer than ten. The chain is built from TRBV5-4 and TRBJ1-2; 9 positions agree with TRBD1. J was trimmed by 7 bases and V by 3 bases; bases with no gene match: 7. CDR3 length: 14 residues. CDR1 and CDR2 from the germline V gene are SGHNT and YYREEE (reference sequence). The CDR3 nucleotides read TGTGCCAGCAGCTGGCCGGGACAGGGAGTTGGCTACACCTTC. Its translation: CASSWPGQGVGYTF.

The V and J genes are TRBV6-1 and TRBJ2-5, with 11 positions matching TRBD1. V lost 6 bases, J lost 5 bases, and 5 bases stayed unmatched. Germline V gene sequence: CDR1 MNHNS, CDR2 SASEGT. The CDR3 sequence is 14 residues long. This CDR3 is CASRDRGRGETQYF. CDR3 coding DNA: TGTGCCAGCAGGGACAGGGGGCGAGGCGAGACCCAGTACTTC.

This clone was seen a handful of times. The DNA for the CDR3 is TGTGCCAGCAGCTTAGCATACAATGAGCAGTTCTTC. Its protein is CASSLAYNEQFF. The chain couples TRBV11-2 to TRBJ2-1, with D hard to call. Germline V gene lookup returns CDR1 SGHAT and CDR2 FQNNGV. The CDR3 totals 12 residues. The germline V and J ends were trimmed by 1 base and 4 bases, with 2 bases remaining between them.

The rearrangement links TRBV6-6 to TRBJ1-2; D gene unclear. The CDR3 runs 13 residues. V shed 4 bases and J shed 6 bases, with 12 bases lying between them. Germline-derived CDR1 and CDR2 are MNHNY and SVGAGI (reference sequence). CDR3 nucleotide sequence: TGTGCCAGCAGTTCTCTCTCTCTTCATGGCTACACCTTC. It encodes CASSSLSLHGYTF.

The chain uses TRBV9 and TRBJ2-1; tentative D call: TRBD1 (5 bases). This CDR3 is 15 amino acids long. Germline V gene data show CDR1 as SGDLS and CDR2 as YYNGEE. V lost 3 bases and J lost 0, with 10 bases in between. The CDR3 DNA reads TGTGCCAGCAGCGCGACAGCGAGCTCCTACAATGAGCAGTTCTTC. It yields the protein CASSATASSYNEQFF. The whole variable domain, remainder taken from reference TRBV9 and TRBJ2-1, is DSGVTQTPKHLITATGQRVTLRCSPRSGDLSVYWYQQSLDQGLQFLIQYYNGEERAKGNILERFSAQQFPDLHSELNLSSLELGDSALYFCASSATASSYNEQFFGPGTRLTVL.

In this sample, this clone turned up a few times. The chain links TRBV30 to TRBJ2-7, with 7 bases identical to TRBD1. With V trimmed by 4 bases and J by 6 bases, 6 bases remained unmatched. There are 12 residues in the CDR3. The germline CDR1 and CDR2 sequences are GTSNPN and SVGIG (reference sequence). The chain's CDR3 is CAWTTGSSEQYF. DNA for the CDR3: TGTGCCTGGACGACAGGGAGTTCCGAGCAGTACTTC.

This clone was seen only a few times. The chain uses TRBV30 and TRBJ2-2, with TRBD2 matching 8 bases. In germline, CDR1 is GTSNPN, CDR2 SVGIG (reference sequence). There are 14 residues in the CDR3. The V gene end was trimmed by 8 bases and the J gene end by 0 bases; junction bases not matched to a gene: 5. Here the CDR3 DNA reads TGTGCCCGCGCGGGAGGACCGAACACCGGGGAGCTGTTTTTT. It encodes CARAGGPNTGELFF. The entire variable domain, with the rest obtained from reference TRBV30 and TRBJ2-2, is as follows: SQTIHQWPATLVQPVGSPLSLECTVEGTSNPNLYWYRQAAGRGLQLLFYSVGIGQISSEVPQNLSASRPQDRQFILSSKKLLLSDSGFYLCARAGGPNTGELFFGEGSRLTVL.

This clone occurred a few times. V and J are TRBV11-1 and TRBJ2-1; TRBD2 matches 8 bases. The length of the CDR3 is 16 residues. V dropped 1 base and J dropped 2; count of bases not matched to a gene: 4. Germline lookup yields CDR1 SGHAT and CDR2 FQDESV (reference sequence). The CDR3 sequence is CASSLGVLAAYNEQFF. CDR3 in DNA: TGTGCCAGCAGCTTAGGGGTACTAGCGGCCTACAATGAGCAGTTCTTC.

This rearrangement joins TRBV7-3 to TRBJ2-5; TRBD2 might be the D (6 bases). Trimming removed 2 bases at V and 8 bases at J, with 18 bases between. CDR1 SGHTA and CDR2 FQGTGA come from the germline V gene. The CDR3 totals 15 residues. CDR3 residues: CASSLSPGGGGTQYF. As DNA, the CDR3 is TGTGCCAGCAGCTTATCGCCCGGGGGAGGCGGCACCCAGTACTTC.

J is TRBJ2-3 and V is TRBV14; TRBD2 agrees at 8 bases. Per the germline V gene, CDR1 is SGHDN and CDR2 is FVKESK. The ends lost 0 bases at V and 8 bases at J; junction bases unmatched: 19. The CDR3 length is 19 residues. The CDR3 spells CASSQELITSGYGKGTQYF. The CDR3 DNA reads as TGTGCCAGCAGCCAAGAATTAATCACTAGCGGTTACGGCAAGGGTACGCAGTATTTT.

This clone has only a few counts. For the CDR3, the DNA is TGTGCCAGCAGCCAACCGCAACACAGGGTTGGGTACAATCAGCCCCAGCATTTT. This translates into CASSQPQHRVGYNQPQHF. The genes are TRBV16 and TRBJ1-5, with D maybe TRBD1 (6 bases). Germline V gene sequence: CDR1 KGHSY, CDR2 FQNENV. The CDR3 has 18 residues. V lost 2 bases to trimming and J lost 3 bases, with 20 bases between them. Full variable domain (outside the CDR3, taken from reference TRBV16 and TRBJ1-5): GEEVAQTPKHLVRGEGQKAKLYCAPIKGHSYVFWYQQVLKNEFKFLISFQNENVFDETGMPKERFSAKCLPNSPCSLEIQATKLEDSAVYFCASSQPQHRVGYNQPQHFGDGTRLSIL.

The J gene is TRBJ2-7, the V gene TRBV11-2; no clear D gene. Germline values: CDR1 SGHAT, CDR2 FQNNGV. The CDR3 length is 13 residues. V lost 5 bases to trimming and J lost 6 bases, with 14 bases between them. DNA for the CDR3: TGTGCCAGCAGCCACGGGTCATCCCTCGAGCAGTACTTC. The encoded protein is CASSHGSSLEQYF.

The CDR3 loop reads CASSLGQGIGKLFF. The CDR3 DNA sequence: TGTGCCAGCAGCTTAGGCCAGGGGATCGGAAAACTGTTTTTT. The gene calls are TRBV7-9 and TRBJ1-4, with a possible D match to TRBD1 (6 bases). Germline CDR1 is SEHNR and CDR2 is FQNEAQ (reference sequence). With 1 base removed from V and 10 bases from J, the gap between germline ends came to 13 bases. The CDR3 has 14 residues.

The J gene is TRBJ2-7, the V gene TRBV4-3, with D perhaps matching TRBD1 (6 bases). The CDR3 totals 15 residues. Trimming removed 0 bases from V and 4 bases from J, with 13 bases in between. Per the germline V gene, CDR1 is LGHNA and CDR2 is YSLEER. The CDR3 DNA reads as TGCGCCAGCAGCCAAGATATTGGGGGCTCGTACGAGCAGTACGTC. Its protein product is CASSQDIGGSYEQYV.

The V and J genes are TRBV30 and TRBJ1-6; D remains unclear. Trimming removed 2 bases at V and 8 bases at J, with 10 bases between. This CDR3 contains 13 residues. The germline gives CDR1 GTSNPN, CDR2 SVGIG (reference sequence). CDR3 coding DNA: TGTGCCTGGAGTCCTCCCCTTTATTCACCCCTCCACTTT. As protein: CAWSPPLYSPLHF.